This is a list of T cell receptor beta chains from one sample in a study of metastatic and nonmetastatic thyroid tumors. Via MiXCR, TCRdb re-called the PCR reads. Of 75,000 to 100,000 clones detected, 9.5% to 15% appear once; the ten largest clones hold roughly 12%. The sample consisted of blood. All receptors derive from a female donor with papillary thyroid cancer or a benign thyroid nodule (not recorded which). Some clones in this sample may be carry-over from other donors' samples. Both conserved end residues are part of each CDR3. D genes are given only for firm matches. Clone size is not always given. Where it is, it says once, few, many or a class for expanded clones.

j_call v_call clone_size d_call cdr3_nt cdr3_aa
TRBJ1-1 TRBV9 many TRBD1 TGTGCCAGCAGCGGCTCAACAGGGGTGAACACTGAAGCTTTCTTT CASSGSTGVNTEAFF
TRBJ1-3 TRBV29-1 many NA TGCAGCGTTGAGATCGGTACTGGAAACACCATATATTTT CSVEIGTGNTIYF
TRBJ2-5 TRBV9 many TRBD2 TGTGCCAGCAGCGTAGCGGGACTAGCGGGAGGAGAGACCCAGTACTTC CASSVAGLAGGETQYF
TRBJ2-7 TRBV5-4 many TRBD1 TGTGCCAGCAGACAGGGACAGGGTGGCCACGAGCAGTACTTC CASRQGQGGHEQYF
TRBJ2-1 TRBV29-1 NA TRBD2 TGCAGCGTTGACGGACTAGCGGTCCGCTCCTACAATGAGCAGTTCTTC CSVDGLAVRSYNEQFF
TRBJ2-1 TRBV28 many TRBD2 TGTGCCAGCAGTTTTGCGGGTAGCGGGTACAATGAGCAGTTCTTC CASSFAGSGYNEQFF
TRBJ1-6 TRBV28 NA NA TGTGCCAGCAGTTTGGGGGGCCGGGGGGGCAGACCACCCCTCCACTTT CASSLGGRGGRPPLHF
TRBJ1-1 TRBV29-1 many NA TGCAGCGTTCCCACCGGGACGGCCAACACTGAAGCTTTCTTT CSVPTGTANTEAFF
TRBJ2-5 TRBV7-9 NA TRBD2 TGTGCCAGCAGCTTACCTAGCGGAAGTAAAGAAACCCAGTACTTC CASSLPSGSKETQYF
TRBJ1-1 TRBV6-4 many NA TGTGCCAGCAGACGGGCAGGGGACACTGAAGCTTTCTTT CASRRAGDTEAFF
TRBJ1-1 TRBV15 few TRBD1 TGTGCCACCAGCAAAGGGACAGCGAACACTGAAGCTTTCTTT CATSKGTANTEAFF
TRBJ2-7 TRBV5-1 NA NA TGCGCCAGCAGCTTGGGTATCAGGGCAGAGCAGTACTTC CASSLGIRAEQYF
TRBJ2-1 TRBV7-9 NA NA TGTGCCAGCAGCTTAGGGTCTATCGTGGGCAATGAGCAGTTCTTC CASSLGSIVGNEQFF
TRBJ1-4 TRBV19 once TRBD1 TGTTCCAGTAGTTTAACGCTGACCGGGACAGAAAATGAAAAACTGTTTTTT CSSSLTLTGTENEKLFF
TRBJ2-2 TRBV9 many TRBD1 TGTGCCAGCAGCCACCGGGACAGGGGAAACACCGGGGAGCTGTTTTTT CASSHRDRGNTGELFF
TRBJ2-7 TRBV20-1 many NA TGCAGTGCTGGCCCTGACTCAACAAGGAGATACGAGCAGTACTTC CSAGPDSTRRYEQYF
TRBJ2-3 TRBV7-8 many TRBD1 TGTGCCAGCAGCTTTGGGACAGCCACTAGCACAGATACGCAGTATTTT CASSFGTATSTDTQYF
TRBJ1-1 TRBV18 NA TRBD1 TGTGCCAGCTCACCGTTTTCGTGCCGGACAGGGCGGCACACTGAAGCTTTCTTT CASSPFSCRTGRHTEAFF
TRBJ2-5 TRBV12-3/TRBV12-4 NA NA TGTGCCAGCAGTGGTCCCCGCCTTTTCCAAGAGACCCAGTACTTC CASSGPRLFQETQYF
TRBJ2-7 TRBV2 many TRBD2 TGTGCCAGCATGAGGCGGACTAGCGGAACCTACGAGCAGTACTTC CASMRRTSGTYEQYF
TRBJ1-6 TRBV19 many NA TGTGCCAGTAGCGACGCCTATAATTCACCCCTCCACTTT CASSDAYNSPLHF
TRBJ2-7 TRBV9 many TRBD2 TGTGCCAGCCGTAACGGGACTAGCGGGAGCGAGCAGTACTTC CASRNGTSGSEQYF
TRBJ2-1 TRBV9 many NA TGTGCCAGCAGCTTCGACAATGAGCAGTTCTTC CASSFDNEQFF
TRBJ1-5 TRBV19 many NA TGTGCTACTGAACGGAGAGGGGATAGCAATCAGCCCCAGCATTTT CATERRGDSNQPQHF
TRBJ2-7 TRBV5-4 NA TRBD2 TGTGCCAGCAGCTCGGGAGGGAGTTACGAGCAGTACTTC CASSSGGSYEQYF
TRBJ1-2 TRBV2 NA NA TGTGCCAGCAGTTACCGGCAGGGAAGATATGGCTACACCTTC CASSYRQGRYGYTF
TRBJ1-1 TRBV5-1 many TRBD1 TGCGCCAGCAGGAGCGACAGGGGAGGGAACACTGAAGCTTTCTTT CASRSDRGGNTEAFF
TRBJ2-2 TRBV25-1 many NA TGTGCCAGCAGTGGTGGAGGGGCAGCCGGGGAGCTGTTTTTT CASSGGGAAGELFF
TRBJ2-3 TRBV3-1 many TRBD2 TGTGCCAGCAGCCGAGACTTTACTAGCGGGAGGAATACAGATACGCAGTATTTT CASSRDFTSGRNTDTQYF
TRBJ1-2 TRBV7-2 NA NA TGTGCCAGCAGCCCTCCCGAAACTCTCGGCTACACCTTC CASSPPETLGYTF
TRBJ1-1 TRBV19 many NA TGTGCCAGTCCCCCTACCGCGGGGTCGAACACTGAAGCTTTCTTT CASPPTAGSNTEAFF
TRBJ2-3 TRBV4-1 many TRBD2 TGCGCCAGCAGCCAAGATTGGGGGTGGACTAGGTCAGATACGCAGTATTTT CASSQDWGWTRSDTQYF
TRBJ2-5 TRBV28 many TRBD1 TGTGCCAGCAGAACAGGGGGAAGTGGTAGAGAGACCCAGTACTTC CASRTGGSGRETQYF
TRBJ2-1 TRBV19 many TRBD2 TGTGCCAGTAGTATCGAACTAGCGGGAGCAGGTGAGCAGTTCTTC CASSIELAGAGEQFF
TRBJ2-7 TRBV5-6 many NA TGTGCCAGCAGCTTGAGGGACGCCGTCGAGCAGTACTTC CASSLRDAVEQYF
TRBJ1-5 TRBV20-1 many TRBD1 TGCAGTGCTAGACCCGGGACAGGGGACAATCAGCCCCAGCATTTT CSARPGTGDNQPQHF
TRBJ2-7 TRBV28 NA NA TGTGCCAGCCGCCCGCGGATGGGAACCCCCCACGAGCAGTACTTC CASRPRMGTPHEQYF
TRBJ2-7 TRBV10-3 many NA TGTGCCATCAGTGGGGGTGGTAACGAGCAGTACTTC CAISGGGNEQYF
TRBJ2-3 TRBV10-3 many NA TGTGCCATCAGGGGAAGCACAGATACGCAGTATTTT CAIRGSTDTQYF
TRBJ1-6 TRBV20-1 few TRBD1 TGCAGTGCTAGAACTGACAGGGACAATTCACCCCTCCACTTT CSARTDRDNSPLHF
TRBJ2-7 TRBV19 many NA TGTGCCAGTAGTATCGCGAATGTGGGGGCTCCAAACCTCTACGAGCAGTACTTC CASSIANVGAPNLYEQYF
TRBJ2-5 TRBV7-7 many NA TGTGCTAGCAGCTTAGACGGGGGAAACCAAGAGACCCAGTACTTC CASSLDGGNQETQYF
TRBJ2-7 TRBV7-2 medium-sized TRBD2 TGTGCCAGCAGCTCGGATACTAGCGGGAGGGGTCAGTACTTC CASSSDTSGRGQYF
TRBJ2-7 TRBV6-1 few TRBD2 TGTGCCAGCAGTGAAGGCGGGGGTCCTACCTACGAGCAGTACTTC CASSEGGGPTYEQYF
TRBJ2-5 TRBV19 many TRBD2 TGTGCCAGTAGTCCCTCCGGGGGGAGGGAAGAGACCCAGTACTTC CASSPSGGREETQYF
TRBJ2-2 TRBV19 many NA TGTGCCAGTAGTCCGGGACTCCCCGCGGAACTGTTTTTT CASSPGLPAELFF
TRBJ2-3 TRBV12-3/TRBV12-4 many NA TGTGCCAGCAGCCGTCGTGGGATTAGAGATACGCAGTATTTT CASSRRGIRDTQYF
TRBJ1-3 TRBV28 many NA TGTGCCACCTCCTCCTCTGGAAACACCATATATTTT CATSSSGNTIYF
TRBJ2-3 TRBV5-4 many NA TGTGCCAGCAGCTTGGGGACTATAAGCACAGATACGCAGTATTTT CASSLGTISTDTQYF
TRBJ1-2 TRBV11-2 many TRBD1 TGTGCCAGCAGCTCCACCCGGACAGGGGCTCGGAGTGGCTACACCTTC CASSSTRTGARSGYTF
TRBJ2-7 TRBV20-1 NA NA TGCAGTGCTAGAAATCCGGGACTTTCCTACGAGCAGTACTTC CSARNPGLSYEQYF
TRBJ1-1 TRBV19 many TRBD1 TGTGCCAGTAGGAGACAGGGGATGGTCACTGAAGCTTTCTTT CASRRQGMVTEAFF
TRBJ2-3 TRBV20-1 NA TRBD2 TGCATTTCTCCTGGGACTAGCGGGATCACAGATACGCAGTATTTT CISPGTSGITDTQYF
TRBJ2-2 TRBV20-1 many TRBD1 TGCAGTGCCGTCCCTCTGGGCAGGGGGACCGGGGAGCTGTTTTTT CSAVPLGRGTGELFF
TRBJ1-6 TRBV18 many NA TGTGCCAGCTCACCATCGAGAGATTATAATTCACCCCTCCACTTT CASSPSRDYNSPLHF
TRBJ2-7 TRBV20-1 many NA TGCAGTGCTAGAGATTTCTTGGGCCTTAAGGGGGCCTACGAGCAGTACTTC CSARDFLGLKGAYEQYF
TRBJ1-5 TRBV2 many NA TGTGCCACCAGCTATGGGTACAATCAGCCCCAGCATTTT CATSYGYNQPQHF
TRBJ1-2 TRBV20-1 many NA TGCAGTGCTACCGGGCCCGACGGAGGCTACACCTTC CSATGPDGGYTF
TRBJ2-7 TRBV6-2/TRBV6-3 many TRBD2 TGTGCCAGCAACCAGGCCGGCGGGAGGACCGCCTACGAGCAGTACTTC CASNQAGGRTAYEQYF
TRBJ1-5 TRBV6-2/TRBV6-3 many TRBD1 TGTGCCAGCAGTAACCCACCGGGACAGGGACAGCCCCAGCATTTT CASSNPPGQGQPQHF